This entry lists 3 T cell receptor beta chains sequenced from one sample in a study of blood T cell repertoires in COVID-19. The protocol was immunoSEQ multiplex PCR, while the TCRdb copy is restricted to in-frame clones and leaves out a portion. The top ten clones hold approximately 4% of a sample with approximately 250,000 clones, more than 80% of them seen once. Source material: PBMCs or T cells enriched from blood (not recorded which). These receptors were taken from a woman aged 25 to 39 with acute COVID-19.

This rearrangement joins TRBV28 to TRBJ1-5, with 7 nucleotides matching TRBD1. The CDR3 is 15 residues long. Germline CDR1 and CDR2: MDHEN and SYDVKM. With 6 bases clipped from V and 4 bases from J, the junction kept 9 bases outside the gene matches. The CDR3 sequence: CASRYDRAGNQPQHF. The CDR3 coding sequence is TGTGCCAGCAGGTATGACAGGGCGGGGAATCAGCCCCAGCATTTT.

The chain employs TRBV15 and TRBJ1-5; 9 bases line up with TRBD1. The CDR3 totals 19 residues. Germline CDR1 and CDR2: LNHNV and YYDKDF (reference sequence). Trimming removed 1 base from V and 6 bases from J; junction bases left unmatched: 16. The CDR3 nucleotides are TGTGCCACCAGCAGAGGAGGGACCCGGACAGGGGATTTGAGTCAGCCCCAGCATTTT. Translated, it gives CATSRGGTRTGDLSQPQHF.

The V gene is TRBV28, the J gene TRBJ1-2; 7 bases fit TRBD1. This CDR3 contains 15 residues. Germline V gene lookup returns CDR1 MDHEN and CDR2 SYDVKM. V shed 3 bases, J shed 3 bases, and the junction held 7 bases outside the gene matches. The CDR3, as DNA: TGTGCCAGCAGTTTCTCCCAGGGGGGATACTATGGCTACACCTTC. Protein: CASSFSQGGYYGYTF.